The clone carrying this T cell receptor beta chain was seen many times. Its antigen is still unknown. The sample is drawn from a study of T-cell reconstitution after alpha-beta-depleted transplantation in children. The TCRbeta library incorporated unique molecular identifiers. TCRdb ran MiXCR on the PCR reads and lists one entry per CDR3 protein. The sample has just over 200,000 distinct CDR3 sequences, about 8.4% seen once. Findings of the study overall: It was surviving recipient T cells and thymic progenitors that gave some patients high TCRbeta diversity at day 60. Several hundred expanded graft clones reportedly gave rise to the alpha-beta T cells present about two months after transplant. The main origin of T-cell counts and diversity one year after transplant was newly produced T cells.

The CDR3 covers 16 residues. V was clipped by 2 bases and J by 2 bases, with 16 bases between them. CDR1 DFQATT and CDR2 SNEGSKA come from the germline V gene (reference sequence). The sequence derives from a male patient between 2 and 10 years old who had a stem cell transplant for acute myeloid leukemia, so the T cells may come from the graft donor. Sequenced material: PBMCs, mostly from graft donor cells, taken 360 days after TCRalphabeta/CD19-depleted stem cell transplant. The chain joins TRBV20-1 to TRBJ2-1, with no clear D. CDR3 protein: CSARWSGATAYNEQFF. The CDR3 DNA is TGCAGTGCTAGATGGAGTGGCGCCACCGCCTACAATGAGCAGTTCTTC.